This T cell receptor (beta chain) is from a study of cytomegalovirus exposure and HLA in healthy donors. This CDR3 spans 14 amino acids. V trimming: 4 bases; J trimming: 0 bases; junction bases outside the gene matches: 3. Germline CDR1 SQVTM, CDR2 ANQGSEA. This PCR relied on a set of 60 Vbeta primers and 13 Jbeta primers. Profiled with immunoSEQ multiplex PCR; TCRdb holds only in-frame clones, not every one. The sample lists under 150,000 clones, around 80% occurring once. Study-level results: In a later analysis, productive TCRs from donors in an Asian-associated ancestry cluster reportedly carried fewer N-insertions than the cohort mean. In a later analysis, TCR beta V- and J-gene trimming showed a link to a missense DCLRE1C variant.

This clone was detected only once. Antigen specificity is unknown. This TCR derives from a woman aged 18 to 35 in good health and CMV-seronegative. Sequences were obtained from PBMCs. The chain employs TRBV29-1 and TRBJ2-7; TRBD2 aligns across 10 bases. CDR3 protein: CSVVSSGSSYEQYF. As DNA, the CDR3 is TGCAGCGTTGTCTCTAGCGGGAGCTCCTACGAGCAGTACTTC.